This T cell receptor (beta chain) comes out of a study of T cell changes during pregnancy in multiple sclerosis (dated by TCRdb to the late 2010s). Regarding the complete study: In women with multiple sclerosis, the researchers looked at how the T cell repertoire shifted as pregnancy progressed.

The library relied on the immunoSEQ multiplex PCR assay. TCRdb stores this immuneACCESS table with in-frame sequences only. Part of the clones is absent; in the studies checked, under half of the shortfall reflects unresolved V genes, and no reason is known for the rest. Present in this sample are tens of thousands of clones, approximately 90% of which were seen just once. The top ten hold 1.5% of the sample. V loses 10 bases, J loses 4 bases, and the germline ends lie 19 bases apart. From its cysteine to its phenylalanine, the CDR3 spans 14 amino acids. The CDR3 DNA has 42 bases and is translated from base 1. CDR1 and CDR2 are drawn from the germline V gene: SGHTA, FQGNSA. To note about this clone: There is no known antigen for this receptor. No base-level quality is on record; no much larger clone is a single base apart.

The TCR sequence derives from a female donor with multiple sclerosis, enrolled in a pregnancy study. Sequencing used peripheral blood, obtained in the third trimester of pregnancy. The chain uses TRBV7-2 and TRBJ1-1; D gene: possibly TRBD1, on 5 matching bases. The base sequence is TGTGCCACCAAATTGGACGCGGGGGGCACTGAAGCTTTCTTT. Its product reads: CATKLDAGGTEAFF.